This T cell receptor beta chain comes out of a study of Ad26.COV2.S vaccination and SARS-CoV-2 variants (dated by TCRdb to the early 2020s). Regarding the research as a whole: TCRbeta repertoire sequencing served as the tool for gauging how specific and how broad the SARS-CoV-2-reactive T cell receptors were following Ad26.COV2.S vaccination. The TCR-sequenced set comprised about 32 samples: about 19 Ad26.COV2.S vaccine recipients, 5 placebo recipients and 8 SARS-CoV-2 convalescent individuals.

TCRbeta CDR3 regions were sequenced with the immunoSEQ Assay. After extraction, genomic DNA underwent amplification by bias-controlled multiplex PCR, followed by high-throughput sequencing. Under the source paper's analysis protocol: To quantify the absolute abundance of every unique TCRbeta CDR3 region, sequences were collapsed and filtered. T cell fraction was estimated by normalization of TCRbeta template counts to usable DNA, with usable DNA being measured through amplification of reference genes present in all nucleated cells. Repertoire TCRs were annotated as SARS-CoV-2-specific by exact matching of V gene, CDR3 amino acid sequence and J gene to a known reactive TCR set. The reference SARS-CoV-2 TCR set was obtained from MIRA and was filtered for enrichment in COVID-19-positive ImmuneCODE repertoires, whereby public or cross-reactive TCRs were removed. Using the MIRA antigens, annotated TCRs were further analysed by specific ORF or by position within an ORF. Breadth was defined as the number of annotated unique rearrangements divided by the total number of unique productive rearrangements, and depth was defined as the summed frequency of the annotated unique rearrangements. TCR breadth was compared between groups using two-sided Wilcoxon rank-sum tests. Not all clones reach the TCRdb copy of this immuneACCESS table, which keeps in-frame sequences only. Checked studies attribute under half of the gap to unresolved V genes and leave the rest unexplained. V and J calls and clone size are copied from that table; D and trimming were computed from the DNA. This sample holds about 180,000 clones; around 88% were observed only once. Approximately 6% of the sample is held by the ten biggest clonotypes.

Here is what the overall study found, with its caveats: Substantial breadth of spike-specific CD8+ and CD4+ T cell responses was reported after vaccination. Vaccine and placebo recipients had similar non-spike TCR breadth, a finding consistent with the vaccine containing only spike. Spike-specific TCR breadth was higher in Ad26.COV2.S recipients than in placebo recipients (P = 0.0014). According to the authors, total T cell responses may have been underestimated by the TCR breadth and depth analyses.

About this clone itself: The target of this receptor is not known. No much larger clone exists at a distance of one base, and base qualities are not known.

The time point label for this specimen denotes: individuals recovered from natural SARS-CoV-2 infection. The germline V gene (reference sequence) yields MNHEY for CDR1 and SMNVEV for CDR2. Counted from cysteine to phenylalanine, this CDR3 has 14 amino acids. Kept here is only the CDR3 DNA, which spans 42 bases and is read in frame from base 1. Germline trimming amounts to 5 bases on V and 8 bases on J, with 10 as the count of junction bases outside the gene matches. The source of this sequence is a human donor who had recovered from COVID-19. The chain is made from TRBV27 and TRBJ1-2, with TRBD1 identical over 8 junction bases. This sample comprised peripheral blood, obtained after recovery from COVID-19. The DNA sequence follows: TGTGCCAGCAGTCTACTCGGACAGGGCTTAGGCTACACCTTC. Its protein product is CASSLLGQGLGYTF.